These 3 T cell receptor beta chains came from one sample sequenced in a study of Ad26.COV2.S vaccination and SARS-CoV-2 variants. Specified treatment: roughly 18 received Ad26.COV2.S at low or high dose, single or two shots; about five received placebo; per-sample allocation not given. Day 63 after the first injection of vaccine or placebo was the sampling time. The assay was immunoSEQ multiplex PCR, and TCRdb's table has in-frame clones only and misses some. The sample has under 550,000 clones, 85% to 90% seen once. The sample was peripheral blood, taken in a trial of Ad26.COV2.S vaccine versus placebo. These receptors originate from a person between 18 and 60 years old who received the Ad26.COV2.S COVID-19 vaccine or a placebo.

CDR3 protein: CASKEASGQGPYEQYF. DNA of the CDR3: TGTGCCAGCAAAGAAGCCAGCGGACAGGGACCCTACGAGCAGTACTTC. The chain carries TRBV6-1 and TRBJ2-7, with TRBD1 identical over 8 bases. The germline V gene encodes CDR1 MNHNS and CDR2 SASEGT. The V gene end was trimmed by 7 bases and the J gene end by 2 bases; junction bases not matched to a gene: 13. This CDR3 is 16 amino acids long.

This chain connects TRBV6-1 to TRBJ2-3; maybe TRBD2 (5 bases). The germline V gene encodes CDR1 MNHNS and CDR2 SASEGT. Trimming cost V 2 bases and J 4 bases, with 10 bases left between them. This CDR3 has 14 residues. Here the CDR3 DNA reads TGTGCCAGCAGTGAATTACTAGAGCCAGATACGCAGTATTTT. Encoded protein: CASSELLEPDTQYF.

The chain links TRBV6-5 to TRBJ2-1; 7 nucleotides align to TRBD1. With 10 bases clipped from V and 10 bases from J, the junction kept 10 bases outside the gene matches. This CDR3 comprises 12 residues. In germline, CDR1 is MNHEY, CDR2 SVGAGI. DNA for the CDR3: TGTGCCACCTATAGACAGGGACAGGAGCAGTTCTTC. Its protein is CATYRQGQEQFF.